One and the same sample provided the 5 T cell receptor beta chains below, sequenced in a study of neoadjuvant anti-PD-1 for oral cavity cancer. TCRdb keeps only in-frame clones here, not all; method: immunoSEQ multiplex PCR. The sample lists more than 5,500 clones; 47% were seen once. This material consisted of tumor tissue, taken before nivolumab (anti-PD-1) treatment. The receptors come from a person aged 35 to 85 with oral cavity squamous cell carcinoma.

V usage is TRBV7-2 and J usage is TRBJ2-1, with a possible D match to TRBD1 (5 bases). Germline V CDR1 and CDR2: SGHTA, FQGNSA. The V end lost 4 bases, the J end lost 4 bases, and 11 bases lay between the germline ends. The CDR3 runs to 14 residues. This chain's CDR3 is CASSSQQAYNEQFF. In DNA, the CDR3 is TGTGCCAGCAGCTCACAACAGGCTTACAATGAGCAGTTCTTC.

The chain joins TRBV7-2 to TRBJ2-7; D is possibly TRBD2 (5 bases). V dropped 4 bases and J dropped 2 bases, with 9 bases sitting between them. The CDR3 spans 13 residues. The germline CDR1 and CDR2 sequences are SGHTA and FQGNSA. This CDR3 is CASSSQRPYEQYF. The CDR3 region has the DNA TGTGCCAGCAGCTCCCAGCGGCCCTACGAGCAGTACTTC.

This clone was found a few times. The rearrangement links TRBV5-1 to TRBJ2-7; D is perhaps TRBD2 (8 bases). Germline CDR1 and CDR2: SGHRS and YFSETQ. With 4 bases removed from V and 6 bases from J, the gap between germline ends came to 11 bases. The CDR3 contains 12 residues. CDR3 sequence reads: CASSREGAEQYF. Here the CDR3 DNA reads TGCGCCAGCAGCCGGGAGGGGGCCGAGCAGTACTTC.

This clone has only a few counts. The V and J genes are TRBV5-6 and TRBJ1-5; D is perhaps TRBD1 (5 bases). The CDR3 length is 14 residues. The V end lost 0 bases, the J end lost 6 bases, and 10 bases lay between the germline ends. Germline V gene sequence: CDR1 SGHDT, CDR2 YYEEEE. The CDR3 protein is CASSLGGTGQPQHF. CDR3 sequence (DNA): TGTGCCAGCAGCTTGGGGGGGACGGGTCAGCCCCAGCATTTT.

The chain is built from TRBV15 and TRBJ2-7, with a tentative D call TRBD2 (6 bases). The CDR3 has 15 amino acids. CDR1 LNHNV and CDR2 YYDKDF come from the germline V gene (reference sequence). Trimming removed 1 base from V and 5 bases from J, with 15 bases in between. Written as DNA, the CDR3 is TGTGCCACCAGCAGAGCCGGAGGGTATTTGCACGAGCAGTACTTC. Protein product: CATSRAGGYLHEQYF.